The 2 T cell receptor beta chains reported below all come from one sample, sequenced in a study of T cell responses to AZD1222 COVID-19 vaccine. TCRdb's table, derived via immunoSEQ multiplex PCR, lists solely in-frame clones and lacks some. The table has over 90,000 clones, about 90% seen once. Sequenced material: peripheral blood, taken on day 0 of AZD1222 vaccination. All receptors come from an adult in good health.

The chain uses TRBV4-2 and TRBJ2-3; D gene unclear. Trimming removed 4 bases from V and 3 bases from J, with 11 bases in between. This CDR3 spans 14 amino acids. Germline V gives CDR1 LGHNA, CDR2 YNFKEQ. As DNA, the CDR3 is TGTGCCAGCAGCCTATCTGTAAGAACAGATACGCAGTATTTT. It translates to CASSLSVRTDTQYF.

The rearrangement uses TRBV30 and TRBJ2-3; tentatively, D is TRBD1 (7 bases). The CDR3 loop spans 14 amino acids. CDR1 and CDR2 from the germline V gene are GTSNPN and SVGIG (reference sequence). The V end lost 4 bases, the J end lost 4 bases, and 15 bases lay between the germline ends. The chain's CDR3 is CAWITGRGADTQYF. In DNA form, the CDR3 reads TGTGCCTGGATCACGGGCAGGGGGGCAGATACGCAGTATTTT.